These 25 T cell receptor beta chains share one sample of origin, sequenced in a study of CD8 T cells in Susac syndrome. With random hexamers, 0.5 to 1 ug RNA was reverse transcribed. TCRdb processed the immunoSEQ multiplex PCR reads anew with MiXCR; each CDR3 protein has one entry. The table lists approximately 190,000 distinct CDR3 sequences, around 95% of them singletons. The source material was CD4+ T cells from PBMCs. Receptors were obtained from a human donor with Susac syndrome.

The chain joins TRBV30 to TRBJ2-7; TRBD1 is a possible D gene (5 bases). V lost 3 bases and J lost 3, with 12 bases in between. This CDR3 has 13 residues. Germline V gene sequence: CDR1 GTSNPN, CDR2 SVGIG (reference sequence). The CDR3 nucleotides read TGTGCCTGGAGAAGGGGCAGACGCTACGAGCAGTACTTC. Translation gives CAWRRGRRYEQYF.

V usage is TRBV27 and J usage is TRBJ2-5, with 12 nucleotides matching TRBD2. CDR1 MNHEY and CDR2 SMNVEV come from the germline V gene (reference sequence). CDR3 length equals 16 residues. Trimming removed 5 bases from V and 2 bases from J; junction bases left unmatched: 6. CDR3 DNA sequence: TGTGCCAGCAGTCCTAGACTAGCGGGGGTGCAAGAGACCCAGTACTTC. It encodes CASSPRLAGVQETQYF.

The chain is built from TRBV5-1 and TRBJ1-6; D possibly corresponds to TRBD1 (6 bases). V was shortened by 4 bases and J by 15 bases, with 23 bases between the two germline ends. Germline CDR1 is SGHRS and CDR2 is YFSETQ. This CDR3 is built from 15 residues. CDR3 residues: CASSTVGGGYRDLHF. DNA for the CDR3: TGCGCCAGCAGCACTGTTGGAGGAGGGTACAGGGACCTCCACTTT.

V and J are TRBV16 and TRBJ1-2; unclear D gene. Germline V gives CDR1 KGHSY, CDR2 FQNENV. Deletions cut 2 bases from V and 4 bases from J, with 11 bases between. The CDR3 totals 14 residues. The CDR3, as DNA: TGTGCCAGCAGCCAAGCGAGTTCGACCTATGGCTACACCTTC. Its protein is CASSQASSTYGYTF.

This clonotype has only a few counts. The chain joins TRBV24-1 to TRBJ2-2, with D perhaps matching TRBD2 (6 bases). V lost 3 bases and J lost 5, with 9 bases in between. Germline assignment: CDR1 KGHDR and CDR2 SFDVKD. There are 14 residues in the CDR3. Written as DNA, the CDR3 is TGTGCCACCAGTGATCTTAGCGGTACCGGGGAGCTGTTTTTT. Translation: CATSDLSGTGELFF.

The rearrangement joins TRBV19 to TRBJ1-5; 7 bases are a match to TRBD1. The germline CDR1 and CDR2 sequences are LNHDA and SQIVND (reference sequence). With V trimmed by 5 bases and J by 7 bases, 8 bases remained unmatched. The CDR3 totals 14 residues. The CDR3 DNA follows: TGTGCCAGTAGTTTATCAGGGGGTCGGCAGCCCCAGCATTTT. This translates into CASSLSGGRQPQHF.

The chain joins TRBV18 to TRBJ2-7; 9 bases are shared with TRBD1. The germline gives CDR1 KGHSH, CDR2 LQKENI. V lost 3 bases to trimming and J lost 6 bases; unmatched junction nucleotides: 9. The CDR3 has 15 residues. This chain's CDR3 is CASSPVDRGSGEQYF. Here the CDR3 DNA reads TGTGCCAGCTCACCCGTGGACAGGGGAAGTGGCGAGCAGTACTTC.

The chain carries TRBV29-1 and TRBJ2-1, with D perhaps assigned TRBD1 or TRBD2 (5 bases each). With 7 bases removed from V and 7 bases from J, the gap between germline ends came to 14 bases. Germline CDR1 and CDR2: SQVTM and ANQGSEA. CDR3 length: 12 amino acids. For the CDR3, the DNA is TGCAGCGGCCGACGGGGCGGGAATGAGCAGTTCTTC. Protein: CSGRRGGNEQFF.

The chain carries TRBV9 and TRBJ1-1, with D perhaps TRBD1 (6 bases). There are 15 residues in the CDR3. The V gene lost 0 bases and the J gene lost 2 bases, with 11 bases spanning the gap. The V gene's germline CDR1 is SGDLS and CDR2 YYNGEE. The CDR3 spells CASSVDAGVNTEAFF. CDR3 coding DNA: TGTGCCAGCAGCGTAGACGCAGGGGTTAACACTGAAGCTTTCTTT.

This chain uses TRBV2 with TRBJ2-5, with D uncertain. Trimming removed 0 bases at V and 6 bases at J, with 5 bases between. The CDR3 spans 12 residues. The germline CDR1 and CDR2 sequences are SNHLY and FYNNEI. The CDR3 region is CASSEAHQTQYF. The CDR3 DNA reads TGTGCCAGCAGTGAAGCCCACCAGACCCAGTACTTC.

J is TRBJ2-5 and V is TRBV3-1, with 11 bases that match TRBD2. The CDR3 totals 19 residues. With V trimmed by 4 bases and J by 1 base, 14 bases remained unmatched. The germline CDR1 and CDR2 sequences are LGHDT and YNNKEL (reference sequence). CDR3 amino acids: CASSRSSGVAGGPQETQYF. CDR3 nucleotides: TGTGCCAGCAGCCGCTCCTCGGGAGTAGCGGGGGGGCCCCAAGAGACCCAGTACTTC.

This chain links TRBV6-5 with TRBJ2-3, with 14 bases aligning to TRBD2. Germline V gene lookup returns CDR1 MNHEY and CDR2 SVGAGI. The length of the CDR3 is 18 residues. J lost 4 bases, V lost 2 bases, and 8 bases had no gene match. Here the CDR3 reads CASSYGRLAGGWADTQYF. Here the CDR3 DNA reads TGTGCCAGCAGTTACGGGCGACTAGCGGGGGGGTGGGCAGATACGCAGTATTTT.

The chain carries TRBV6-2 or TRBV6-3 and TRBJ1-5; 7 nucleotides align to TRBD1. The CDR3 loop spans 17 amino acids. Germline V lookup: CDR1 MNHEY, CDR2 SVGEGT. J lost 3 bases, V lost 5 bases, and 13 bases had no gene match. CDR3 DNA: TGTGCCAGCAGTCACGCTAATCCGGGACAGCTCAATCAGCCCCAGCATTTT. Translation gives CASSHANPGQLNQPQHF.

V gene TRBV7-2 combines with J gene TRBJ1-5; a possible D gene is TRBD1 (6 bases). V lost 5 bases, J lost 10 bases, and 21 bases lay in between. Germline-derived CDR1 and CDR2 are SGHTA and FQGNSA. This CDR3 is 15 amino acids long. The CDR3 loop is CASSPQGRGLGPQHF. The CDR3 DNA follows: TGTGCCAGCAGCCCCCAGGGCAGGGGCCTAGGTCCCCAGCATTTT.

The chain combines TRBV24-1 with TRBJ2-2; 8 nucleotides agree with TRBD2. This CDR3 region has 16 residues. The germline V gene encodes CDR1 KGHDR and CDR2 SFDVKD. The J segment lost 0 bases and the V segment lost 3 bases, leaving 2 bases of the junction unmatched. The CDR3 nucleotides are TGTGCCACCAGTGATAACGGGGGGGCGAACACCGGGGAGCTGTTTTTT. Amino acid sequence: CATSDNGGANTGELFF.

The chain combines TRBV14 with TRBJ1-3; weak D call: TRBD1 (5 bases). V dropped 4 bases and J dropped 4 bases, with 11 bases sitting between them. Germline CDR1 reads SGHDN; CDR2 reads FVKESK. The CDR3 contains 14 residues. The CDR3 bases are TGTGCCAGCAGCCGCAGGGTAATCGGAAACACCATATATTTT. Its translation: CASSRRVIGNTIYF.

The rearrangement joins TRBV5-6 to TRBJ2-1; the D gene could be TRBD1 or TRBD2 (5 bases each). The CDR3 extends over 14 amino acids. V was trimmed by 4 bases and J by 6 bases, leaving 14 bases between them. CDR1 and CDR2 from the germline V gene are SGHDT and YYEEEE. The CDR3 nucleotides read TGTGCCAGCAGCCCCTGGGACCCGCCCAATGAGCAGTTCTTC. It yields the protein CASSPWDPPNEQFF. Full variable domain (remainder filled in from reference TRBV5-6 and TRBJ2-1): DAGVTQSPTHLIKTRGQQVTLRCSPKSGHDTVSWYQQALGQGPQFIFQYYEEEERQRGNFPDRFSGHQFPNYSSELNVNALLLGDSALYLCASSPWDPPNEQFFGPGTRLTVL.

CDR3 sequence (DNA): TGTGCCAGCAGCTTGGCCGTAGCGGGGGGGCAAGATACGCAGTATTTT. Translating it yields CASSLAVAGGQDTQYF. The genes are TRBV5-4 and TRBJ2-3; 11 bases agree with TRBD2. The CDR3 loop spans 16 amino acids. Germline CDR1 reads SGHNT; CDR2 reads YYREEE (reference sequence). The junction had 5 bases not matched to a gene; V was cut back by 0 bases and J by 5 bases.

V and J are TRBV9 and TRBJ2-7, with D perhaps TRBD1 (6 bases). CDR1 is SGDLS, CDR2 YYNGEE, per germline. The CDR3 length is 13 residues. Trimming shortened V by 0 bases and J by 3 bases, and 7 bases separated the two germline ends. CDR3 DNA sequence: TGTGCCAGCAGCGTAGCGGACAGCTACGAGCAGTACTTC. Amino acid sequence: CASSVADSYEQYF.

The genes are TRBV7-8 and TRBJ2-3; the D gene is possibly TRBD2 (7 bases). V was pared by 5 bases and J by 1 base, with 19 bases between. Germline assignment: CDR1 SGHVS and CDR2 FQNEAQ. CDR3 length: 17 residues. CDR3 in amino acids: CASSPGGGRLGTDTQYF. The CDR3 DNA reads as TGTGCCAGCAGCCCCGGCGGGGGCCGGTTGGGCACAGATACGCAGTATTTT.

The gene calls are TRBV19 and TRBJ2-7, with D possibly being TRBD1 (6 bases). Deletions cut 5 bases from V and 2 bases from J, with 22 bases between. This CDR3 spans 17 amino acids. Germline V CDR1 and CDR2: LNHDA, SQIVND (reference sequence). The DNA for the CDR3 is TGTGCCAGTAGTGCGCTACCGACAGGCTTCCCCGCCTACGAGCAGTACTTC. This sequence encodes CASSALPTGFPAYEQYF.

V is TRBV20-1 and J is TRBJ2-7; tentative D call: TRBD2 (6 bases). Germline V gives CDR1 DFQATT, CDR2 SNEGSKA (reference sequence). The CDR3 totals 13 residues. V was shortened by 6 bases and J by 3 bases, with 15 bases between the two germline ends. CDR3 DNA sequence: TGCAGTGCAGAGGGGCGGGACGACTACGAGCAGTACTTC. It yields the protein CSAEGRDDYEQYF.

The CDR3 is CASSPVTGSQTDTQYF. In DNA, the CDR3 is TGCGCCAGCAGCCCGGTAACCGGGAGCCAAACAGATACGCAGTATTTT. The chain carries TRBV5-1 and TRBJ2-3; a possible D gene is TRBD2 (6 bases). Germline V gene lookup returns CDR1 SGHRS and CDR2 YFSETQ. With 4 bases removed from V and 3 bases from J, the gap between germline ends came to 18 bases. The length of the CDR3 is 16 residues.

The gene calls are TRBV5-1 and TRBJ1-3, with D unresolved. Germline V gene data show CDR1 as SGHRS and CDR2 as YFSETQ. Trimming removed 4 bases at V and 2 bases at J, with 7 bases between. The CDR3 consists of 13 residues. This CDR3 reads CASSVEPGNTIYF. The DNA for the CDR3 is TGCGCCAGCAGCGTAGAGCCTGGAAACACCATATATTTT.

The chain is built from TRBV6-5 and TRBJ1-2; D remains unclear. V lost 8 bases to trimming and J lost 2 bases, with 15 bases between them. Germline CDR1 MNHEY, CDR2 SVGAGI. The CDR3 length is 14 residues. CDR3 in amino acids: CASGDTSHNYGYTF. CDR3 in DNA: TGTGCCAGCGGTGACACATCCCACAACTATGGCTACACCTTC.